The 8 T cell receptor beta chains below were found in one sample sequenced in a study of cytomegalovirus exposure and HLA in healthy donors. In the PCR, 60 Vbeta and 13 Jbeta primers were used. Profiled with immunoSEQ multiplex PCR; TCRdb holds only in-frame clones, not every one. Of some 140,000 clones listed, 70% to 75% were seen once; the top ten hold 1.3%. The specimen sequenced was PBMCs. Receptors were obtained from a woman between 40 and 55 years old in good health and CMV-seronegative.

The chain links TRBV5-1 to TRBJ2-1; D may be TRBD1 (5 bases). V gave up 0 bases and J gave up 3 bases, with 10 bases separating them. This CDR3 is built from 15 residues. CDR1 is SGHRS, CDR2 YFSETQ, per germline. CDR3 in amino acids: CASSLVAGLYNEQFF. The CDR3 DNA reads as TGCGCCAGCAGCTTGGTGGCAGGGCTCTACAATGAGCAGTTCTTC.

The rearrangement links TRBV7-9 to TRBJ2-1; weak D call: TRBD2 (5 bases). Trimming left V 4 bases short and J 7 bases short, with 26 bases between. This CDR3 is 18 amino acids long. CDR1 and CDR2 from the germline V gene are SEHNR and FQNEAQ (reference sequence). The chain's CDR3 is CASSSSFWASSGRNEQFF. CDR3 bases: TGTGCCAGCAGCTCCTCCTTTTGGGCTTCGAGCGGTAGGAATGAGCAGTTCTTC.

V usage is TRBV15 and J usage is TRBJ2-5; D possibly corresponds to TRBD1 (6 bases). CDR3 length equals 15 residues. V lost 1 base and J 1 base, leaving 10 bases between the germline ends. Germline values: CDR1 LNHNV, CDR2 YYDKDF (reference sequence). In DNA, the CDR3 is TGTGCCACCAGCAGAGTAGGGGGTTTCCAAGAGACCCAGTACTTC. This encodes CATSRVGGFQETQYF.

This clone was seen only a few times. The CDR3 DNA reads TGTGCCAGCAGTGAAGCCCATTGGGGGGAAGGAGGCTACACCTTC. Its translation is CASSEAHWGEGGYTF. The genes are TRBV6-1 and TRBJ1-2; the D gene is possibly TRBD1 (5 bases). This CDR3 spans 15 amino acids. Between the trimmed V and J ends, which lost 0 bases and 8 bases, there was a span of 16 bases. Germline V gives CDR1 MNHNS, CDR2 SASEGT.

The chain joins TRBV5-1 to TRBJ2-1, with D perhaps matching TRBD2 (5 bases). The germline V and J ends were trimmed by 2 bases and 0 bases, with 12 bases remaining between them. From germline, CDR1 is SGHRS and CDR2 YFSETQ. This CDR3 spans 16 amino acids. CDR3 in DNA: TGCGCCAGCAGCTTCAGCTCGGGGAGCTCCTACAATGAGCAGTTCTTC. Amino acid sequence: CASSFSSGSSYNEQFF. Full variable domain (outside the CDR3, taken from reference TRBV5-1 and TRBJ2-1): KAGVTQTPRYLIKTRGQQVTLSCSPISGHRSVSWYQQTPGQGLQFLFEYFSETQRNKGNFPGRFSGRQFSNSRSEMNVSTLELGDSALYLCASSFSSGSSYNEQFFGPGTRLTVL.

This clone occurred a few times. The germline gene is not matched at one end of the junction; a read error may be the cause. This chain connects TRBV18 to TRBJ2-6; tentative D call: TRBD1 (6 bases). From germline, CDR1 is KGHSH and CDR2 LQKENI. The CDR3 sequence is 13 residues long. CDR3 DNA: TGTGCCAGCTCACCACCAGGGGGCAACGTCCTGACTTTC. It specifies CASSPPGGNVLTF.

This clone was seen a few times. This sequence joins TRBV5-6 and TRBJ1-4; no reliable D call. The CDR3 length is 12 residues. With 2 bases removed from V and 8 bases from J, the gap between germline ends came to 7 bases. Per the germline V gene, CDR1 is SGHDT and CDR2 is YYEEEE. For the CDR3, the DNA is TGTGCCAGCAGCTTCGAGCGGGAAAAACTGTTTTTT. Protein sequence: CASSFEREKLFF. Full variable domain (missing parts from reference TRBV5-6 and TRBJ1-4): DAGVTQSPTHLIKTRGQQVTLRCSPKSGHDTVSWYQQALGQGPQFIFQYYEEEERQRGNFPDRFSGHQFPNYSSELNVNALLLGDSALYLCASSFEREKLFFGSGTQLSVL.

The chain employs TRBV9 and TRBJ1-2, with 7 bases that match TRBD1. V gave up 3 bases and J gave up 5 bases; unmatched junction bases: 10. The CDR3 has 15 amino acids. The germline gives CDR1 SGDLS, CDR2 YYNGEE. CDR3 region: CASSALPGQKYGYTF. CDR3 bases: TGTGCCAGCAGCGCCTTACCGGGACAGAAGTATGGCTACACCTTC.